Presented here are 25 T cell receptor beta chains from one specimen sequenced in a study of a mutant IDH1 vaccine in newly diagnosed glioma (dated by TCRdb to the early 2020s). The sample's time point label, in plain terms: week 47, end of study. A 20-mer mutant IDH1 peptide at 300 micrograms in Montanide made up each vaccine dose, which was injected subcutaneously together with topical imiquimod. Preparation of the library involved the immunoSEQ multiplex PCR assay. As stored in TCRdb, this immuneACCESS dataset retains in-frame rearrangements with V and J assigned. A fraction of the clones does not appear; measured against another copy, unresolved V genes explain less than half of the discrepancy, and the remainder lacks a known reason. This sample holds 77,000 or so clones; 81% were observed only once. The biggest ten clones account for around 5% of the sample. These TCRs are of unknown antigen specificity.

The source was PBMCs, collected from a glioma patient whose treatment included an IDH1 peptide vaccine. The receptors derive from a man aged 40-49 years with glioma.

In DNA, the CDR3 is TGTGCCAGCAGCAGACCTACGGAACAAGAGACCCAGTACTTC. It encodes CASSRPTEQETQYF. The chain couples TRBV9 to TRBJ2-5; D uncertain. CDR1 is SGDLS, CDR2 YYNGEE, per germline. The V gene lost 4 bases and the J gene lost 2 bases, with 12 bases spanning the gap. This CDR3 contains 14 residues.

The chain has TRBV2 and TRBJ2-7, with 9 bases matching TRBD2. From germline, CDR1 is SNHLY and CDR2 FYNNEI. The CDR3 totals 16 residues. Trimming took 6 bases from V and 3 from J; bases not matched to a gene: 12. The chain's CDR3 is CASRRTSAHGVYEQYF. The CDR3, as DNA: TGTGCCAGCAGGAGGACTAGCGCTCATGGGGTCTACGAGCAGTACTTC.

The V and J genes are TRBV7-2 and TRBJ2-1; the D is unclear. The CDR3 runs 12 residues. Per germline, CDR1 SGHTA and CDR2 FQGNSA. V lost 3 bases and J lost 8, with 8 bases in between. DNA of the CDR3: TGTGCCAGCAGCTTCCTACTCGATGAGCAGTTCTTC. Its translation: CASSFLLDEQFF.

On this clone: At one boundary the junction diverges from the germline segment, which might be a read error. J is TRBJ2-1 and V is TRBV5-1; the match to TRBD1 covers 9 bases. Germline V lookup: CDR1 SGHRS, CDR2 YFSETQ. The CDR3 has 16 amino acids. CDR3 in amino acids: CASSLVPGQGSDERFF. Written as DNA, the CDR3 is TGCGCCAGCAGCTTGGTCCCGGGACAGGGAAGCGATGAGCGGTTCTTC.

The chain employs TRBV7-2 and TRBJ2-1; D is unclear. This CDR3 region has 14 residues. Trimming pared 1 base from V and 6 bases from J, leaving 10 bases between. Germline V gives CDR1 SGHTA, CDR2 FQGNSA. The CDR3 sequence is CASSLVSRANEQFF. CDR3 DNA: TGTGCCAGCAGCTTAGTTTCCCGCGCCAATGAGCAGTTCTTC. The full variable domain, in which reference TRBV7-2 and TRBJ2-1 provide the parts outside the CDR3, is GAGVSQSPSNKVTEKGKDVELRCDPISGHTALYWYRQSLGQGLEFLIYFQGNSAPDKSGLPSDRFSAERTGGSVSTLTIQRTQQEDSAVYLCASSLVSRANEQFFGPGTRLTVL.

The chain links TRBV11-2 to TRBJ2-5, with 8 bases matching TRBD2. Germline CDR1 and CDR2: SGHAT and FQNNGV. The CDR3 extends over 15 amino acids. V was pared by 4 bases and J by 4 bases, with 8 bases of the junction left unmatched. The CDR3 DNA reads TGTGCCAGCAGCTCATCGGGCGGGGGGATAGAGACCCAGTACTTC. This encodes CASSSSGGGIETQYF.

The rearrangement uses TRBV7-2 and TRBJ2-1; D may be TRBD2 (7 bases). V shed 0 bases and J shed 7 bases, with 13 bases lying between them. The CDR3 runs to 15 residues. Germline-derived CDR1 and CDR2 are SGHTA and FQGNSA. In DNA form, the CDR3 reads TGTGCCAGCAGCTTAGCGGGGGGGCCAAGGAATGAGCAGTTCTTC. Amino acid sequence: CASSLAGGPRNEQFF. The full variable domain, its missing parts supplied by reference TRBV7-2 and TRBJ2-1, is GAGVSQSPSNKVTEKGKDVELRCDPISGHTALYWYRQSLGQGLEFLIYFQGNSAPDKSGLPSDRFSAERTGGSVSTLTIQRTQQEDSAVYLCASSLAGGPRNEQFFGPGTRLTVL.

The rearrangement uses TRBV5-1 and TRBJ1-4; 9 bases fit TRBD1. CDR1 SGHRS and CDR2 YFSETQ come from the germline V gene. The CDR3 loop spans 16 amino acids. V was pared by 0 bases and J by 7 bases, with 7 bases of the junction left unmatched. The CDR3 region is CASSLDSDRGFEKLFF. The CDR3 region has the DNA TGCGCCAGCAGCTTGGACTCGGACAGGGGTTTTGAAAAACTGTTTTTT.

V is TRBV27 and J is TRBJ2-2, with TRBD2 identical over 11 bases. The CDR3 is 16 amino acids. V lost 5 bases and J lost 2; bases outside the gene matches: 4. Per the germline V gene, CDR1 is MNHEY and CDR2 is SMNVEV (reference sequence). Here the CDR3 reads CASSGGTSGNTGELFF. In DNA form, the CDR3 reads TGTGCCAGCAGTGGGGGGACTAGCGGTAACACCGGGGAGCTGTTTTTT.

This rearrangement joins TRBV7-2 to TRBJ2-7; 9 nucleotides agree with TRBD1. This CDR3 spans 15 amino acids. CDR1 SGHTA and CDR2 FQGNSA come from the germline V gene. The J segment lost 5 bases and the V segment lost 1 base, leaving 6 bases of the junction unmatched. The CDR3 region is CASSLVGQGPNEQYF. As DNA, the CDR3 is TGTGCCAGCAGCTTAGTGGGACAGGGACCTAACGAGCAGTACTTC.

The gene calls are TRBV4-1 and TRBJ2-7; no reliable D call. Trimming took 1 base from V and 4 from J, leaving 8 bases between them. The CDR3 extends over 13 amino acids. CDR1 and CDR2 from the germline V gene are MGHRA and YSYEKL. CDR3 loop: CASSQGTKYEQYF. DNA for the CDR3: TGCGCCAGCAGCCAAGGTACGAAATACGAGCAGTACTTC.

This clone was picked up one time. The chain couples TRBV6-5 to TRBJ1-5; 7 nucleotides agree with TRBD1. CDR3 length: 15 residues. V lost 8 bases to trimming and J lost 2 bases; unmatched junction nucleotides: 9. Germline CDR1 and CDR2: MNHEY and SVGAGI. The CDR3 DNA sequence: TGTGCCAGCCGGGGAGGGGGCTGGGGCAATCAGCCCCAGCATTTT. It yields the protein CASRGGGWGNQPQHF.

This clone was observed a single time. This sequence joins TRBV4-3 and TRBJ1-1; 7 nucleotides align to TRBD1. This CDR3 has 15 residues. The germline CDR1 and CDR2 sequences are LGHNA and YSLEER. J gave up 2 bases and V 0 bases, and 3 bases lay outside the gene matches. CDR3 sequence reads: CASSQDRDSNTEAFF. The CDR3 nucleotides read TGCGCCAGCAGCCAAGACCGGGACAGTAACACTGAAGCTTTCTTT.

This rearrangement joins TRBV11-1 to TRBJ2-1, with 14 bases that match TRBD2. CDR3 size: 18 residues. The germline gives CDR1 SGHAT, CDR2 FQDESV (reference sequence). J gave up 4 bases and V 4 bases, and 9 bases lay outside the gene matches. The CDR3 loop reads CASSSTGTSGGRYNEQFF. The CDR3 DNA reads TGTGCCAGCAGCTCGACCGGGACTAGCGGGGGTCGATACAATGAGCAGTTCTTC.

This CDR3 is CASSVGQGTNYGYTF. CDR3 sequence (DNA): TGTGCCAGCAGCGTAGGGCAGGGGACAAACTATGGCTACACCTTC. This sequence joins TRBV9 and TRBJ1-2; weak D call: TRBD1 (6 bases). V dropped 0 bases and J dropped 2 bases, with 11 bases sitting between them. Per germline, CDR1 SGDLS and CDR2 YYNGEE. The CDR3 runs to 15 residues.

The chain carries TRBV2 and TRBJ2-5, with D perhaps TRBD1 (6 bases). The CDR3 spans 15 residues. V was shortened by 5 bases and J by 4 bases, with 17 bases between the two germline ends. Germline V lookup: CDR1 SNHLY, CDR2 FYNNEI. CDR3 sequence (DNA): TGTGCCAGCAGTCGGACCCGGACAGCAAGAGAGACCCAGTACTTC. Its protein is CASSRTRTARETQYF.

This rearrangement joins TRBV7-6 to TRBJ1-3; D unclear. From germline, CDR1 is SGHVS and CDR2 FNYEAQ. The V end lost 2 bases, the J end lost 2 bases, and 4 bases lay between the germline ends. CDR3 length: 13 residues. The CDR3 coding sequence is TGTGCCAGCAGCTTAAGTGCTGGAAACACCATATATTTT. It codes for CASSLSAGNTIYF.

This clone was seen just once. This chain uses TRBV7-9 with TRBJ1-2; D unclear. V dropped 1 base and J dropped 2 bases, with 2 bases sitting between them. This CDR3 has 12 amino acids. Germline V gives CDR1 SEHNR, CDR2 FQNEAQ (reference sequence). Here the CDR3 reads CASSLGNYGYTF. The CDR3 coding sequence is TGTGCCAGCAGCTTAGGGAACTATGGCTACACCTTC. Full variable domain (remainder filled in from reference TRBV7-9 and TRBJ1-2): DTGVSQNPRHKITKRGQNVTFRCDPISEHNRLYWYRQTLGQGPEFLTYFQNEAQLEKSRLLSDRFSAERPKGSFSTLEIQRTEQGDSAMYLCASSLGNYGYTFGSGTRLTVV.

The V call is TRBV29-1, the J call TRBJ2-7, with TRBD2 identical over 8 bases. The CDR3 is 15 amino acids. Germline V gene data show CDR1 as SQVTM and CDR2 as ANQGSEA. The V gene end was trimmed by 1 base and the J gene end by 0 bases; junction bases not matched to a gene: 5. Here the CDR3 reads CSVEGRGRSSYEQYF. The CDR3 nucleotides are TGCAGCGTTGAAGGACGCGGGAGGAGCTCCTACGAGCAGTACTTC.

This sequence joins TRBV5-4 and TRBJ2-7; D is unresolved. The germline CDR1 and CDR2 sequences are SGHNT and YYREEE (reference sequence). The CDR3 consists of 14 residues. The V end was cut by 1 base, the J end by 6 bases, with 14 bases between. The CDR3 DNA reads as TGTGCCAGCAGCTTGATAGCAGGCCTCTCCGAGCAGTACTTC. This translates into CASSLIAGLSEQYF.

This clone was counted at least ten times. Here the CDR3 DNA reads TGCAGCGCCCGGACAGGGACGGGTGGCTACACCTTC. This codes for CSARTGTGGYTF. J is TRBJ1-2 and V is TRBV29-1; TRBD1 aligns across 8 bases. V trimming: 7 bases; J trimming: 7 bases; junction bases outside the gene matches: 8. The length of the CDR3 is 12 residues. Per the germline V gene, CDR1 is SQVTM and CDR2 is ANQGSEA.

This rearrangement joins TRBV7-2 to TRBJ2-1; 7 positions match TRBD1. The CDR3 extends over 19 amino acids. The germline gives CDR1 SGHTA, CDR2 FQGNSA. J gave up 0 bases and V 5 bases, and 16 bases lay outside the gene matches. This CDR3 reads CASSPMGPRQGSSYNEQFF. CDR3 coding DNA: TGTGCCAGCAGCCCAATGGGGCCCCGACAGGGCAGCTCCTACAATGAGCAGTTCTTC. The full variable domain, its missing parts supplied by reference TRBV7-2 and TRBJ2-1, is GAGVSQSPSNKVTEKGKDVELRCDPISGHTALYWYRQSLGQGLEFLIYFQGNSAPDKSGLPSDRFSAERTGGSVSTLTIQRTQQEDSAVYLCASSPMGPRQGSSYNEQFFGPGTRLTVL.

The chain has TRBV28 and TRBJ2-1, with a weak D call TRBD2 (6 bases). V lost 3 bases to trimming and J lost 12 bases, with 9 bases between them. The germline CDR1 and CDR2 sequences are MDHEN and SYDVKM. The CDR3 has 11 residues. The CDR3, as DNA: TGTGCCAGCAGTTTGGAGGGACGGCAGTTCTTC. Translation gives CASSLEGRQFF.

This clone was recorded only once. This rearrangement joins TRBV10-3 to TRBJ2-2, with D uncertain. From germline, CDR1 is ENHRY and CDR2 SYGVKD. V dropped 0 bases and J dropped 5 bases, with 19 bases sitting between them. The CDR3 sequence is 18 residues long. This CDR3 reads CAISESPPRPPGTGELFF. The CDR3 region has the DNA TGTGCCATCAGTGAGTCGCCTCCCCGCCCACCCGGAACCGGGGAGCTGTTTTTT.

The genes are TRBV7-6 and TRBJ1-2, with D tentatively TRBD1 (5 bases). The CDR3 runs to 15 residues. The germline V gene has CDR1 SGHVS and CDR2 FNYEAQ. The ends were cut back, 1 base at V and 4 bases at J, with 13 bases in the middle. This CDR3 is CASSLDVGPSYGYTF. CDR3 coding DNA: TGTGCCAGCAGCTTAGATGTGGGACCGAGCTATGGCTACACCTTC.